The 16 T cell receptor beta chains below all came from one sample that was sequenced in a study of blood T cell repertoires in COVID-19. Here immunoSEQ multiplex PCR was the method, and the copy in TCRdb shows in-frame clones only, minus some. The sample consists of some 100,000 clones, roughly four fifths of them appearing once. The sequenced sample was peripheral blood. The receptors derive from a man between 45 and 60 years old with active or convalescent COVID-19.

The chain couples TRBV7-9 to TRBJ2-3; D might be TRBD1 (5 bases). This CDR3 comprises 14 residues. From germline, CDR1 is SEHNR and CDR2 FQNEAQ (reference sequence). The ends were cut back, 5 bases at V and 0 bases at J, with 9 bases in the middle. CDR3 coding DNA: TGTGCCAGCAGCGTACAGGTTAGCACAGATACGCAGTATTTT. This sequence encodes CASSVQVSTDTQYF. Combining the CDR3 with reference TRBV7-9 and TRBJ2-3 gives the whole variable domain DTGVSQNPRHKITKRGQNVTFRCDPISEHNRLYWYRQTLGQGPEFLTYFQNEAQLEKSRLLSDRFSAERPKGSFSTLEIQRTEQGDSAMYLCASSVQVSTDTQYFGPGTRLTVL.

The chain uses TRBV12-5 and TRBJ2-1; TRBD1 might be the D (6 bases). This CDR3 is 12 amino acids long. The V gene's germline CDR1 is LGHNT and CDR2 FRNRAP. Trimming removed 5 bases from V and 10 bases from J, with 12 bases in between. The CDR3 DNA sequence: TGTGCTAGTGGTGCAGGGGTTGGAGAGCAGTTCTTC. This sequence encodes CASGAGVGEQFF.

This clone was counted a single time. J is TRBJ2-3 and V is TRBV9, with 8 nucleotides matching TRBD1. The CDR3 covers 15 residues. Per the germline V gene, CDR1 is SGDLS and CDR2 is YYNGEE. J was trimmed by 3 bases and V by 4 bases; bases with no gene match: 7. The CDR3 protein is CASSSRTGSTDTQYF. CDR3 DNA: TGTGCCAGCAGCTCCCGGACAGGGTCTACAGATACGCAGTATTTT.

This CDR3 is CASSRAGDLYNEQFF. CDR3 sequence (DNA): TGTGCCAGCAGTAGGGCAGGGGATCTCTACAATGAGCAGTTCTTC. The chain uses TRBV9 and TRBJ2-1; possible D gene TRBD1, 6 bases. The V and J ends lost 5 bases and 3 bases respectively, with 15 bases between them. Germline loops: CDR1 SGDLS, CDR2 YYNGEE. This CDR3 is built from 15 residues.

Written as DNA, the CDR3 is TGCGCCAGCAGCCGCGACAGTAGCACAGATACGCAGTATTTT. This codes for CASSRDSSTDTQYF. This chain uses TRBV4-3 with TRBJ2-3; maybe TRBD1 (5 bases). The CDR3 has 14 residues. Trimming cost V 4 bases and J 0 bases, with 8 bases left between them. CDR1 is LGHNA, CDR2 YSLEER, per germline.

This chain uses TRBV7-2 with TRBJ2-5; 9 bases match TRBD2. Trimming took 5 bases from V and 3 from J; bases not matched to a gene: 4. From germline, CDR1 is SGHTA and CDR2 FQGNSA. The CDR3 length is 14 residues. In DNA, the CDR3 is TGTGCCAGCAGCCACAAGCGGGAGGAAGAGACCCAGTACTTC. It is translated as CASSHKREEETQYF. The whole variable domain, filled in from reference TRBV7-2 and TRBJ2-5, reads GAGVSQSPSNKVTEKGKDVELRCDPISGHTALYWYRQSLGQGLEFLIYFQGNSAPDKSGLPSDRFSAERTGGSVSTLTIQRTQQEDSAVYLCASSHKREEETQYFGPGTRLLVL.

This clone was observed a single time. The gene calls are TRBV9 and TRBJ2-7; D is uncertain. Per germline, CDR1 SGDLS and CDR2 YYNGEE. Trimming removed 3 bases at V and 6 bases at J, with 13 bases between. The CDR3 spans 13 residues. CDR3 DNA: TGTGCCAGCAGCGGCGATCCCCCTGTCGAGCAGTACTTC. Its translation: CASSGDPPVEQYF.

The gene calls are TRBV13 and TRBJ2-3; TRBD2 aligns across 11 bases. V dropped 5 bases and J dropped 2; count of bases not matched to a gene: 12. Germline assignment: CDR1 PRHDT and CDR2 FYEKMQ (reference sequence). This CDR3 spans 18 amino acids. The CDR3 here is CASSHIAGGDSSTDTQYF. As DNA, the CDR3 is TGTGCCAGCAGCCATATAGCGGGGGGGGATTCGTCCACAGATACGCAGTATTTT. Complete variable domain (other parts from reference TRBV13 and TRBJ2-3): AAGVIQSPRHLIKEKRETATLKCYPIPRHDTVYWYQQGPGQDPQFLISFYEKMQSDKGSIPDRFSAQQFSDYHSELNMSSLELGDSALYFCASSHIAGGDSSTDTQYFGPGTRLTVL.

The rearrangement links TRBV7-8 to TRBJ2-7; D unresolved. The CDR3 length is 16 residues. The germline V and J ends were trimmed by 6 bases and 1 base, with 19 bases remaining between them. Per germline, CDR1 SGHVS and CDR2 FQNEAQ. For the CDR3, the DNA is TGTGCCAGCAGTTCAGCTACACTGACTCGTTCCTACGAGCAGTACTTC. Translating gives CASSSATLTRSYEQYF.

This clone was recorded a few times. The chain has TRBV7-9 and TRBJ1-1; 7 bases fit TRBD1. Germline trimming cut 6 bases from V and 1 base from J; bases unmatched to any gene: 11. The CDR3 covers 16 residues. The V gene's germline CDR1 is SEHNR and CDR2 FQNEAQ (reference sequence). In DNA form, the CDR3 reads TGTGCCAGCAGGGCACCTCCGGGACAGCAGAACACTGAAGCTTTCTTT. Translating gives CASRAPPGQQNTEAFF.

The J gene is TRBJ1-1, the V gene TRBV14; no clear D. Germline V gives CDR1 SGHDN, CDR2 FVKESK. The CDR3 has 15 amino acids. V gave up 2 bases and J gave up 1 base, with 11 bases separating them. The CDR3 DNA reads as TGTGCCAGCAGCCAAAATGGTAGATCGAACACTGAAGCTTTCTTT. Translated: CASSQNGRSNTEAFF. Complete variable domain (other parts from reference TRBV14 and TRBJ1-1): EAGVTQFPSHSVIEKGQTVTLRCDPISGHDNLYWYRRVMGKEIKFLLHFVKESKQDESGMPNNRFLAERTGGTYSTLKVQPAELEDSGVYFCASSQNGRSNTEAFFGQGTRLTVV.

The J gene is TRBJ2-7, the V gene TRBV2; weak D call: TRBD2 (5 bases). The V gene lost 6 bases and the J gene lost 5 bases, with 17 bases spanning the gap. The CDR3 spans 14 residues. Germline CDR1 reads SNHLY; CDR2 reads FYNNEI. The CDR3 sequence: CASSSVLAGDEQYF. CDR3 coding DNA: TGTGCCAGCAGCTCTGTCCTAGCAGGAGACGAGCAGTACTTC.

This chain uses TRBV12-3 or TRBV12-4 with TRBJ2-5; no definite D call. The CDR3 extends over 12 amino acids. V was clipped by 4 bases and J by 4 bases, with 7 bases between them. CDR3 in amino acids: CASSSGLETQYF. CDR3 DNA: TGTGCCAGCAGTTCAGGATTAGAGACCCAGTACTTC.

This clone was found once. The chain combines TRBV28 with TRBJ2-7; 12 bases are shared with TRBD1. J was trimmed by 7 bases and V by 5 bases; bases with no gene match: 9. The CDR3 spans 15 residues. The germline CDR1 and CDR2 sequences are MDHEN and SYDVKM. The CDR3 protein is CASSTGDRGRKEQYV. Written as DNA, the CDR3 is TGTGCCAGCAGTACCGGGGACAGGGGGCGTAAAGAGCAGTACGTC.

This sequence joins TRBV6-5 and TRBJ1-6; no definite D call. This CDR3 spans 13 amino acids. Germline-derived CDR1 and CDR2 are MNHEY and SVGAGI. Trimming shortened V by 7 bases and J by 8 bases, and 12 bases separated the two germline ends. The CDR3 DNA reads as TGTGCCAGCAAGAATTCCGGGGATTCACCCCTCCACTTT. As protein: CASKNSGDSPLHF.

The V and J genes are TRBV7-2 and TRBJ1-2, with 7 bases that match TRBD1. The junction had 4 bases not matched to a gene; V was cut back by 5 bases and J by 4 bases. Germline V gene sequence: CDR1 SGHTA, CDR2 FQGNSA. The length of the CDR3 is 13 residues. The CDR3, as DNA: TGTGCCAGCAGCCCGGACAGGACCTATGGCTACACCTTC. This sequence encodes CASSPDRTYGYTF.